One TCR beta chain is described in this entry. Its antigen is undetermined. These data come from a study of OX40 agonist ivuxolimab in advanced cancers. Study background: Patients were treated with ivuxolimab, an agonistic anti-OX40 (CD134) antibody. A male proportion of 82.7% was recorded, with mean age approximately 64 years and range roughly 20 to 85. Study-wide findings and caveats: Within 6 weeks, CD4+ and CD8+ blood T cells expanded clonally at 0.1 to 3.0 mg/kg.

TCRdb's copy holds only in-frame clones and misses some; the assay was immunoSEQ multiplex PCR. The sample yields roughly 45,000 clones, roughly 85% seen once. The specimen was CD4+ or CD8+ T cells sorted from blood, collected in a trial of the OX40 agonist ivuxolimab. The TCR originated in an adult with an advanced solid tumor such as melanoma, head and neck, liver or kidney cancer.

The DNA for the CDR3 is TGTGCCAGTGGGGGACATGCCCTCGAGCAGTACTTC. Its protein product is CASGGHALEQYF. The chain is built from TRBV19 and TRBJ2-7, with D perhaps matching TRBD1 (6 bases). The V gene's germline CDR1 is LNHDA and CDR2 SQIVND (reference sequence). Trimming pared 8 bases from V and 6 bases from J, leaving 14 bases between. The CDR3 contains 12 residues.